This record looks at one T cell receptor beta chain sequence and its context. What it binds is unknown. V was cut by 4 bases and J by 2 bases, with 18 bases left in between. CDR3 length: 16 amino acids. CDR1 is SGHVS, CDR2 FQNEAQ, per germline. This record belongs to a study of chemoradiotherapy in HPV16-positive cancers. About the study: Functional T-cell assays on a couple of HPV16-positive patients' cells defined candidate HPV-specific clones and common TCR motifs. Whole-study results and caveats: Non-HPV-specific T cells did not expand in tumors during treatment, whereas candidate HPV-specific clones and E7-related motifs did. Functional assays defining HPV-specific T cells used only a couple of HPV16-positive patients.

The method was immunoSEQ multiplex PCR; TCRdb's version includes in-frame clones alone and lacks a portion of them. The data show about 7,000 clones, 60% to 80% seen once. This TCR came from a human donor with HPV-associated anogenital cancer. The chain recombines TRBV7-8 with TRBJ2-7; weak D call: TRBD1 (5 bases). The specimen was taken from a patient who underwent chemoradiotherapy. The CDR3 region is CASSSSLVWTPYEQYF. The CDR3 DNA is TGTGCCAGCAGCTCCTCATTAGTGTGGACACCCTACGAGCAGTACTTC. Based on the CDR3 plus reference TRBV7-8 and TRBJ2-7, the full variable domain is GAGVSQSPRYKVAKRGQDVALRCDPISGHVSLFWYQQALGQGPEFLTYFQNEAQLDKSGLPSDRFFAERPEGSVSTLKIQRTQQEDSAVYLCASSSSLVWTPYEQYFGPGTRLTVT.